This T cell receptor (beta chain) was identified in a study of T cell responses to AZD1222 COVID-19 vaccine. TCRdb keeps only in-frame clones here, not all; method: immunoSEQ multiplex PCR. Among roughly 50,000 clones listed, around 89% were seen once. Broader study findings: A mostly white British donor set with more females was recruited, and clonal diversity was possibly underestimated. Spike was spanned by vaccine-associated CD4 TCRs, with dominance at 160-218 and 743-854.

On this clone itself: The target antigen is unknown.

From germline, CDR1 is SGDLS and CDR2 YYNGEE. The germline V and J ends were trimmed by 3 bases and 6 bases, with 19 bases remaining between them. CDR3 length equals 16 residues. The material sequenced was peripheral blood, taken 28 days after the second AZD1222 dose. This TCR derives from an adult who received the AZD1222 COVID-19 vaccine. The genes are TRBV9 and TRBJ2-1; D is ambiguous. CDR3 amino acids: CASSGSHGINLNEQFF. CDR3 sequence (DNA): TGTGCCAGCAGCGGTTCTCATGGCATCAACCTCAATGAGCAGTTCTTC.